The 15 T cell receptor beta chains presented below share a single source sample, sequenced in a study of T-cell reconstitution after alpha-beta-depleted transplantation in children. Preparation of the TCRbeta library involved a method that used unique molecular identifiers. Each CDR3 protein is one row after TCRdb ran MiXCR on the PCR reads. Of more than 250,000 distinct CDR3 sequences listed, nearly 10% were seen once; the top ten hold roughly a tenth. The source material was PBMCs from the stem cell graft donor, sampled from the stem cell graft. These receptor sequences come from a human donor who donated a stem cell graft to a child with SCID.

This clonotype was seen more than once but under ten times. The chain links TRBV7-2 to TRBJ1-2; TRBD1 matches 7 bases. The CDR3 is 14 residues long. V lost 5 bases to trimming and J lost 8 bases; unmatched junction nucleotides: 11. Germline lookup yields CDR1 SGHTA and CDR2 FQGNSA. The CDR3 loop is CASSLDRDSSGYTF. The CDR3 DNA reads TGTGCCAGCAGCCTTGACAGGGATTCTAGCGGCTACACCTTC.

This clonotype occurred a few times. The rearrangement joins TRBV20-1 to TRBJ2-3; 9 nucleotides align to TRBD1. This CDR3 has 13 residues. V lost 5 bases, J lost 4 bases, and 4 bases stayed unmatched. Germline CDR1 is DFQATT and CDR2 is SNEGSKA (reference sequence). The CDR3 loop is CSAFRDRADTQYF. CDR3 bases: TGCAGTGCTTTCCGGGACAGGGCAGATACGCAGTATTTT.

This clonotype was counted a few times. V usage is TRBV3-1 and J usage is TRBJ1-6, with D maybe TRBD1 (6 bases). Trimming took off 4 bases at V and 7 bases at J, with 17 bases between the two ends. Per the germline V gene, CDR1 is LGHDT and CDR2 is YNNKEL (reference sequence). This CDR3 comprises 16 residues. CDR3 amino acids: CASSLAGGGRNSPLHF. In nucleotides, the CDR3 is TGTGCCAGCAGCCTCGCGGGGGGCGGTCGGAATTCACCCCTCCACTTT. Supplemented by reference TRBV3-1 and TRBJ1-6, the full variable domain reads DTAVSQTPKYLVTQMGNDKSIKCEQNLGHDTMYWYKQDSKKFLKIMFSYNNKELIINETVPNRFSPKSPDKAHLNLHINSLELGDSAVYFCASSLAGGGRNSPLHFGNGTRLTVT.

This chain links TRBV2 with TRBJ2-5; 8 positions match TRBD2. Trimming removed 5 bases from V and 5 bases from J; junction bases left unmatched: 10. Germline CDR1 is SNHLY and CDR2 is FYNNEI. The CDR3 runs 15 residues. CDR3 in DNA: TGTGCCAGCAGTCCTGCGGGGGGAAGGCGGGAGACCCAGTACTTC. Translation: CASSPAGGRRETQYF.

V gene TRBV20-1 combines with J gene TRBJ2-3; 9 positions match TRBD1. V gave up 0 bases and J gave up 1 base; unmatched junction bases: 2. This CDR3 has 15 amino acids. The V gene's germline CDR1 is DFQATT and CDR2 SNEGSKA (reference sequence). The CDR3: CSARDWDRGTDTQYF. The CDR3 coding sequence is TGCAGTGCTAGAGATTGGGACAGGGGCACAGATACGCAGTATTTT.

There are many counts of this clonotype. This chain joins TRBV28 and TRBJ1-6; tentatively, D is TRBD1 (6 bases). This CDR3 is 15 amino acids long. Germline V gene lookup returns CDR1 MDHEN and CDR2 SYDVKM. Trimming pared 7 bases from V and 4 bases from J, leaving 14 bases between. The CDR3 spells CASKLQGHYNSPLHF. The CDR3 DNA follows: TGTGCCAGCAAGCTACAGGGCCATTATAATTCACCCCTCCACTTT.

In this sample, this clonotype turned up a few times. This chain links TRBV5-1 with TRBJ2-1, with D perhaps TRBD1 (6 bases). V was clipped by 4 bases and J by 8 bases, with 19 bases between them. This CDR3 has 15 amino acids. Germline assignment: CDR1 SGHRS and CDR2 YFSETQ. CDR3 coding DNA: TGCGCCAGCAGCCCACCTACAGGGTCCCTCGATGAGCAGTTCTTC. Encoded protein: CASSPPTGSLDEQFF.

V is TRBV19 and J is TRBJ2-1; 8 positions agree with TRBD1. V gave up 10 bases and J gave up 4 bases; unmatched junction bases: 6. This CDR3 comprises 13 residues. In germline, CDR1 is LNHDA, CDR2 SQIVND (reference sequence). The CDR3, as DNA: TGTGCCACCGGGACAGGAATATACAATGAGCAGTTCTTC. Its translation: CATGTGIYNEQFF.

This chain links TRBV12-3 or TRBV12-4 with TRBJ1-5; D is undetermined. The CDR3 sequence is 17 residues long. Trimming removed 3 bases at V and 0 bases at J, with 15 bases between. CDR3 protein: CASSFYFREDSNQPQHF. The CDR3 nucleotides read TGTGCCAGCAGTTTTTACTTTCGGGAGGATAGCAATCAGCCCCAGCATTTT.

Only a few counts were recorded for this clonotype. The V gene is TRBV4-1, the J gene TRBJ2-5; perhaps TRBD1 as D (6 bases). Germline V gene sequence: CDR1 MGHRA, CDR2 YSYEKL. The length of the CDR3 is 15 residues. V lost 0 bases and J 1 base, leaving 9 bases between the germline ends. Here the CDR3 DNA reads TGCGCCAGCAGCCAAGATTGGACAGCCCAAGAGACCCAGTACTTC. Translated, it gives CASSQDWTAQETQYF.

The chain carries TRBV5-1 and TRBJ2-7; D call uncertain. This CDR3 has 13 amino acids. Trimming took off 0 bases at V and 2 bases at J, with 6 bases between the two ends. CDR1 and CDR2 from the germline V gene are SGHRS and YFSETQ. As DNA, the CDR3 is TGCGCCAGCAGCTTGGTAGCCACCTACGAGCAGTACTTC. Translated, it gives CASSLVATYEQYF.

At least ten counts were recorded for this clonotype. The chain employs TRBV1 and TRBJ1-2; TRBD1, the D gene given by the table, was not confirmed from the DNA. TRBV1 is a known pseudogene. The CDR3 is 15 residues long. CDR3 DNA sequence: TGCACCAGCAGCCAAGATCAGCCCGGGGGGCATGGCTACACCTTC. Translated: CTSSQDQPGGHGYTF.

This clonotype has more than one count but fewer than ten. V is TRBV18 and J is TRBJ1-6; D call uncertain. V lost 6 bases and J 2 bases, leaving 5 bases between the germline ends. Germline CDR1 KGHSH, CDR2 LQKENI. This CDR3 has 13 residues. The CDR3 sequence is CASSGTYNSPLHF. The CDR3 nucleotides are TGTGCCAGCTCTGGGACCTATAATTCACCCCTCCACTTT.

In this sample, this clonotype turned up a few times. This CDR3 reads CASSLIPVDANTGELFF. The CDR3 nucleotides read TGTGCCAGCAGCTTAATTCCCGTTGACGCGAACACCGGGGAGCTGTTTTTT. This rearrangement joins TRBV7-9 to TRBJ2-2; D remains unclear. Germline-derived CDR1 and CDR2 are SEHNR and FQNEAQ (reference sequence). Between the trimmed V and J ends, which lost 2 bases and 0 bases, there was a span of 13 bases. The CDR3 covers 17 residues.

This clonotype came up many times. The V and J genes are TRBV18 and TRBJ2-2; 7 bases are shared with TRBD1. The V gene end was trimmed by 2 bases and the J gene end by 3 bases; junction bases not matched to a gene: 6. The CDR3 spans 16 residues. Germline CDR1 reads KGHSH; CDR2 reads LQKENI. The CDR3 protein is CASSPMRGQDTGELFF. In DNA form, the CDR3 reads TGTGCCAGCTCACCAATGAGGGGGCAGGACACCGGGGAGCTGTTTTTT.